These 5 T cell receptor beta chains originate from one sample sequenced in a study of response to subunit inactivated influenza vaccine. TCRdb re-called the RT-PCR reads with MiXCR, one entry per CDR3 protein. The repertoire consists of 700,000 to 800,000 distinct CDR3 sequences, with around 20% occurring once and the leading ten covering 11%. The starting material was PBMCs from blood, obtained roughly 5 days after vaccination. The receptors shown here come from a man aged 50 or older who received an inactivated influenza vaccine.

The gene calls are TRBV7-9 and TRBJ2-7; 7 bases line up with TRBD1. The CDR3 runs to 14 residues. V shed 1 base, J shed 5 bases, and the junction held 5 bases outside the gene matches. Germline lookup yields CDR1 SEHNR and CDR2 FQNEAQ (reference sequence). The CDR3 region has the DNA TGTGCCAGCAGCTTAGATACAGGGGTCAACGAGCAGTACTTC. It yields the protein CASSLDTGVNEQYF.

This rearrangement joins TRBV7-3 to TRBJ2-2; no firm D call. Trimming cost V 4 bases and J 7 bases, with 13 bases left between them. This CDR3 comprises 14 residues. CDR1 is SGHTA and CDR2 is FQGTGA in the germline V gene. CDR3 sequence reads: CASSSRLNGGELFF. For the CDR3, the DNA is TGTGCCAGCAGCTCGCGACTGAATGGCGGGGAGCTGTTTTTT. The full variable domain, completed using reference TRBV7-3 and TRBJ2-2, is GAGVSQTPSNKVTEKGKYVELRCDPISGHTALYWYRQSLGQGPEFLIYFQGTGAADDSGLPNDRFFAVRPEGSVSTLKIQRTERGDSAVYLCASSSRLNGGELFFGEGSRLTVL.

The chain links TRBV12-3 or TRBV12-4 to TRBJ1-5; 8 bases are shared with TRBD1. Unmatched junction bases numbered 9, after V lost 5 bases and J lost 6 bases. This CDR3 has 15 amino acids. In nucleotides, the CDR3 is TGTGCCAGCAGTCAAACAGGGGGTGTCGGTCAGCCCCAGCATTTT. Encoded protein: CASSQTGGVGQPQHF.

This clonotype was recorded a few times. J is TRBJ1-2 and V is TRBV12-3 or TRBV12-4; D not certain. The germline V and J ends were trimmed by 5 bases and 1 base, with 20 bases remaining between them. The CDR3 has 17 residues. CDR3 sequence reads: CASSIGRYSTSNYGYTF. As DNA, the CDR3 is TGTGCCAGCAGTATCGGACGGTATTCGACCAGTAACTATGGCTACACCTTC.

This clonotype was seen many times. The rearrangement joins TRBV7-9 to TRBJ2-3; D ambiguous. The CDR3 covers 15 residues. With 2 bases removed from V and 0 bases from J, the gap between germline ends came to 9 bases. From germline, CDR1 is SEHNR and CDR2 FQNEAQ (reference sequence). For the CDR3, the DNA is TGTGCCAGCAGCTTACTAGGATTGAGCACAGATACGCAGTATTTT. Its translation is CASSLLGLSTDTQYF.